Below, 16 T cell receptor beta chains from the same sample are listed, as sequenced in a study of cytomegalovirus exposure and HLA in healthy donors. Researchers ran the PCR with 60 Vbeta and 13 Jbeta primers. Method: immunoSEQ multiplex PCR; TCRdb's copy keeps in-frame clones and lacks some. The sample yields 140,000 or so clones, approximately 80% seen once. The sequencing input was PBMCs. These receptors all stem from a woman in her thirties or forties in good health and CMV-seropositive.

The chain joins TRBV12-1 to TRBJ1-5; TRBD1 is the table's D call and was not checked against the DNA. TRBV12-1 is marked as a pseudogene. The CDR3 covers 14 residues. CDR3 sequence: CARTDSYSNQPQHF. The CDR3 DNA sequence: TGTGCCAGGACGGACAGTTATAGCAATCAGCCCCAGCATTTT.

The genes are TRBV2 and TRBJ1-1; a weak D match, TRBD1 (6 bases). This CDR3 comprises 13 residues. From germline, CDR1 is SNHLY and CDR2 FYNNEI. V lost 11 bases and J lost 4, with 17 bases in between. CDR3 protein: CAGATGMGTEAFF. CDR3 DNA: TGTGCCGGAGCAACAGGGATGGGCACTGAAGCTTTCTTT.

This clone was detected only a few times. The V call is TRBV29-1, the J call TRBJ2-7, with a tentative D call TRBD2 (6 bases). Trimming stripped 3 bases from V and 6 bases from J, with 18 bases between. CDR3 length equals 14 residues. Germline CDR1 SQVTM, CDR2 ANQGSEA. CDR3 nucleotide sequence: TGCAGCGTTGAGTTCGGGAGTGGATCTAGCGAGCAGTACTTC. It translates to CSVEFGSGSSEQYF.

The chain recombines TRBV5-4 with TRBJ2-5; TRBD2 aligns across 14 bases. Per germline, CDR1 SGHNT and CDR2 YYREEE (reference sequence). Trimming cost V 2 bases and J 3 bases; bases outside gene matches: 6. The CDR3 length is 17 residues. Here the CDR3 DNA reads TGTGCCAGCAGCTTAGGGACTAGCGGGAGCCCCAAAGAGACCCAGTACTTC. It yields the protein CASSLGTSGSPKETQYF.

The chain uses TRBV4-3 and TRBJ2-1, with 8 bases fitting TRBD1. The germline CDR1 and CDR2 sequences are LGHNA and YSLEER. Losses at the gene ends were 0 bases for V and 8 bases for J; bases not matched to a gene: 9. This CDR3 is 16 amino acids long. CDR3 DNA sequence: TGCGCCAGCAGCCAAGATGGTTGGACAGGGATGGATGAGCAGTTCTTC. It is translated as CASSQDGWTGMDEQFF.

The CDR3: CASSSLGGSGNTIYF. The CDR3 DNA reads TGTGCCAGCAGTTCTCTGGGGGGCTCTGGAAACACCATATATTTT. This chain links TRBV28 with TRBJ1-3, with a weak D call TRBD1 (5 bases). The V end lost 4 bases, the J end lost 0 bases, and 10 bases lay between the germline ends. CDR3 length: 15 amino acids. The germline gives CDR1 MDHEN, CDR2 SYDVKM.

Here the CDR3 DNA reads TGCGCCAGCAGCTTGCGTCTAGCGGGAGCGGAGCAGTTCTTC. Translated, it gives CASSLRLAGAEQFF. J is TRBJ2-1 and V is TRBV5-1, with 10 bases aligning to TRBD2. Per the germline V gene, CDR1 is SGHRS and CDR2 is YFSETQ. Trimming took 1 base from V and 10 from J; bases not matched to a gene: 5. The CDR3 runs 14 residues.

V is TRBV5-5 and J is TRBJ2-3; D is perhaps TRBD2 (6 bases). The CDR3 contains 16 residues. The germline V gene has CDR1 SGHKS and CDR2 YYEKEE (reference sequence). Trimming stripped 4 bases from V and 0 bases from J, with 15 bases between. The CDR3 bases are TGTGCCAGCAGCCTTGGTCGGCTAGCGAGCACAGATACGCAGTATTTT. Translating gives CASSLGRLASTDTQYF.

This clone was counted a few times. CDR3 DNA: TGTGCCAGCAGTGAGGCGGGGGGTATCACAGATACGCAGTATTTT. Translated, it gives CASSEAGGITDTQYF. The chain uses TRBV2 and TRBJ2-3; 8 bases match TRBD2. Per the germline V gene, CDR1 is SNHLY and CDR2 is FYNNEI. V lost 3 bases, J lost 2 bases, and 4 bases stayed unmatched. The CDR3 extends over 15 amino acids.

The chain employs TRBV5-1 and TRBJ2-2; the match to TRBD2 covers 7 bases. V dropped 0 bases and J dropped 2; count of bases not matched to a gene: 1. The CDR3 is 15 amino acids. CDR1 and CDR2 from the germline V gene are SGHRS and YFSETQ. The CDR3 DNA reads as TGCGCCAGCAGCTTGGCGGGGGGTAACACCGGGGAGCTGTTTTTT. Translated, it gives CASSLAGGNTGELFF.

V gene TRBV6-5 combines with J gene TRBJ2-1; 10 bases match TRBD2. Germline CDR1 and CDR2: MNHEY and SVGAGI. V shed 3 bases, J shed 6 bases, and the junction held 8 bases outside the gene matches. The CDR3 consists of 16 residues. In DNA form, the CDR3 reads TGTGCCAGCAGTTATAGCAAGCGGGGGGGCCTCAATGAGCAGTTCTTC. Protein: CASSYSKRGGLNEQFF.

J is TRBJ1-2 and V is TRBV5-1; a possible D gene is TRBD1 (5 bases). CDR1 and CDR2 (germline): SGHRS, YFSETQ. The V end lost 3 bases, the J end lost 6 bases, and 18 bases lay between the germline ends. The CDR3 sequence is 15 residues long. The CDR3 sequence: CASSWSTGFTDGYTF. CDR3 coding DNA: TGCGCCAGCAGCTGGAGTACAGGATTTACGGATGGCTACACCTTC.

This chain connects TRBV19 to TRBJ2-3, with 9 bases that match TRBD2. The CDR3 has 14 residues. The V segment lost 7 bases and the J segment 7 bases; nucleotides outside the gene matches: 9. The germline V gene encodes CDR1 LNHDA and CDR2 SQIVND (reference sequence). This CDR3 is CASKTSGRENTQYF. The DNA for the CDR3 is TGTGCCAGTAAGACTAGCGGCCGAGAGAATACGCAGTATTTT.

The rearrangement joins TRBV28 to TRBJ2-1; D might be TRBD2 (6 bases). The CDR3 is 15 amino acids. Trimming left V 7 bases short and J 1 base short, with 14 bases between. Germline V gene lookup returns CDR1 MDHEN and CDR2 SYDVKM. Written as DNA, the CDR3 is TGTGCCAGCACTGGGGGGACTGGATCCTACAATGAGCAGTTCTTC. Protein sequence: CASTGGTGSYNEQFF.

Of note for this clone: Germline and junction disagree at one end, which may indicate a read error. V gene TRBV7-9 combines with J gene TRBJ1-1; TRBD1 might be the D (5 bases). This CDR3 region has 13 residues. Germline CDR1 SEHNR, CDR2 FQNEAQ (reference sequence). For the CDR3, the DNA is TGTTCCAGCAGCTTCCTAGGGGTCCCTGAAGCTTTCTTT. Encoded protein: CSSSFLGVPEAFF.

The chain employs TRBV7-2 and TRBJ2-2; D call uncertain. The germline gives CDR1 SGHTA, CDR2 FQGNSA. The CDR3 runs to 13 residues. Trimming pared 4 bases from V and 3 bases from J, leaving 6 bases between. CDR3 amino acids: CASSSTDTGELFF. The CDR3 DNA reads TGTGCCAGCAGCTCCACGGACACCGGGGAGCTGTTTTTT.